The 20 T cell receptor beta chains below all came from one sample that was sequenced in a study of beta chain features in type 1 diabetes. The study's findings and limits: Researchers report that Type 1 diabetes patients had moderately but significantly shorter TCRB CDR3s across all four CD4+ subsets.

Every isolated RNA sample was fully reverse transcribed, so sequencing captured expressed TCRB transcripts. Profiling relied on immunoSEQ multiplex PCR, and the TCRdb table lists in-frame clones only, not all of them. The sample consists of approximately 170,000 clones, approximately 8.4% of them appearing once. For these receptors, no antigen is known. The sequenced material came from central memory CD4+ T cells from blood. The receptors were sampled from a man between 18 and 35 years old with type 1 diabetes.

This clone was seen many times. The rearrangement joins TRBV7-2 to TRBJ1-2, with 7 positions matching TRBD1. CDR1 is SGHTA, CDR2 FQGNSA, per germline. This CDR3 is built from 15 residues. Trimming took 2 bases from V and 4 from J; bases not matched to a gene: 7. The CDR3 loop is CASSLTRGQLYGYTF. Written as DNA, the CDR3 is TGTGCCAGCAGCTTAACTAGGGGACAGCTCTATGGCTACACCTTC. Full variable domain (remainder filled in from reference TRBV7-2 and TRBJ1-2): GAGVSQSPSNKVTEKGKDVELRCDPISGHTALYWYRQSLGQGLEFLIYFQGNSAPDKSGLPSDRFSAERTGGSVSTLTIQRTQQEDSAVYLCASSLTRGQLYGYTFGSGTRLTVV.

The gene calls are TRBV6-6 and TRBJ2-3; D unresolved. The germline CDR1 and CDR2 sequences are MNHNY and SVGAGI (reference sequence). Trimming stripped 0 bases from V and 0 bases from J, with 4 bases between. The CDR3 runs 14 residues. The CDR3 DNA follows: TGTGCCAGCAGTTACTCAGCCAGCACAGATACGCAGTATTTT. Amino acids: CASSYSASTDTQYF.

V gene TRBV18 combines with J gene TRBJ2-3; possibly TRBD2 for D (6 bases). This CDR3 is 16 amino acids long. Germline CDR1 KGHSH, CDR2 LQKENI. Deletions cut 4 bases from V and 4 bases from J, with 18 bases between. The CDR3 loop reads CASSRSGSIRADTQYF. CDR3 coding DNA: TGTGCCAGCTCACGCTCCGGGAGCATAAGGGCAGATACGCAGTATTTT.

This sequence joins TRBV9 and TRBJ2-2; perhaps TRBD2 as D (6 bases). Looked up from germline, CDR1 is SGDLS and CDR2 is YYNGEE. The CDR3 length is 16 residues. V was cut by 2 bases and J by 4 bases, with 15 bases left in between. CDR3: CASSVRGGVGTGELFF. The CDR3 DNA sequence: TGTGCCAGCAGCGTCAGAGGCGGGGTGGGCACCGGGGAGCTGTTTTTT.

This clone was seen a few times. The V gene is TRBV9, the J gene TRBJ2-1, with 9 nucleotides matching TRBD2. V gave up 0 bases and J gave up 0 bases; unmatched junction bases: 4. The CDR3 consists of 17 residues. Germline CDR1 reads SGDLS; CDR2 reads YYNGEE. CDR3 sequence (DNA): TGTGCCAGCAGCGTAGGAGCGGGAGGAAGCTCCTACAATGAGCAGTTCTTC. Translation gives CASSVGAGGSSYNEQFF. Complete variable domain (other parts from reference TRBV9 and TRBJ2-1): DSGVTQTPKHLITATGQRVTLRCSPRSGDLSVYWYQQSLDQGLQFLIQYYNGEERAKGNILERFSAQQFPDLHSELNLSSLELGDSALYFCASSVGAGGSSYNEQFFGPGTRLTVL.

This clone was counted only a few times. The CDR3 DNA is TGTGCCAGCAGCTTAGAGGGGGCCAGGGGCAAGTGGTATTTT. Amino acid sequence: CASSLEGARGKWYF. The chain is built from TRBV11-2 and TRBJ2-3; D possibly corresponds to TRBD1 (6 bases). The V and J ends lost 0 bases and 14 bases respectively, with 18 bases between them. The CDR3 contains 14 residues. Germline values: CDR1 SGHAT, CDR2 FQNNGV.

This clone turned up a few times. The genes are TRBV29-1 and TRBJ2-3, with D perhaps matching TRBD2 (6 bases). The CDR3 sequence is 13 residues long. Between the trimmed V and J ends, which lost 5 bases and 4 bases, there was a span of 13 bases. CDR1 and CDR2 from the germline V gene are SQVTM and ANQGSEA. The CDR3: CSVWGLGADTQYF. Written as DNA, the CDR3 is TGCAGCGTTTGGGGACTCGGGGCAGATACGCAGTATTTT.

The V gene is TRBV15, the J gene TRBJ2-5, with 7 positions matching TRBD1. This CDR3 has 16 amino acids. From germline, CDR1 is LNHNV and CDR2 YYDKDF (reference sequence). The V segment lost 5 bases and the J segment 1 base; nucleotides outside the gene matches: 10. The CDR3 coding sequence is TGTGCCACCAGCCAGTGGGACAGATCGGGCCAAGAGACCCAGTACTTC. Translation gives CATSQWDRSGQETQYF.

This clone was picked up a small number of times. The chain is built from TRBV11-2 and TRBJ1-4, with a tentative D call TRBD1 (5 bases). Germline CDR1 and CDR2: SGHAT and FQNNGV. V dropped 4 bases and J dropped 12 bases, with 15 bases sitting between them. The CDR3 loop spans 13 amino acids. The CDR3 is CASSYSGTGELFF. CDR3 nucleotides: TGTGCCAGCAGCTATTCAGGAACGGGGGAACTGTTTTTT.

A few counts support this clone. The CDR3 protein is CASSYQGMYEQYF. CDR3 in DNA: TGTGCCAGCAGTTACCAGGGGATGTACGAGCAGTACTTC. V is TRBV6-6 and J is TRBJ2-7; tentative D call: TRBD1 (6 bases). V gave up 2 bases and J gave up 4 bases, with 9 bases separating them. This CDR3 comprises 13 residues. The germline V gene has CDR1 MNHNY and CDR2 SVGAGI (reference sequence).

The table lists this clone with a few counts. The same CDR3 is also encoded by other DNA sequences in this sample. The chain's CDR3 is CASSRDRGETQYF. The CDR3, as DNA: TGTGCCAGCAGCCGGGACAGGGGAGAGACCCAGTACTTC. The chain recombines TRBV7-2 with TRBJ2-5; TRBD1 matches at 10 bases. The ends lost 5 bases at V and 4 bases at J; junction bases unmatched: 1. This CDR3 has 13 residues. Germline CDR1 and CDR2: SGHTA and FQGNSA.

This clone has only a few counts. The chain is built from TRBV11-2 and TRBJ1-3, with D perhaps TRBD1 (6 bases). The V end was cut by 5 bases, the J end by 4 bases, with 12 bases between. This CDR3 comprises 14 residues. The germline V gene has CDR1 SGHAT and CDR2 FQNNGV. The CDR3 DNA reads as TGTGCCAGCAGCCATCTACAGGGAGGAAACACCATATATTTT. Translated, it gives CASSHLQGGNTIYF. Based on the CDR3 plus reference TRBV11-2 and TRBJ1-3, the full variable domain is EAGVAQSPRYKIIEKRQSVAFWCNPISGHATLYWYQQILGQGPKLLIQFQNNGVVDDSQLPKDRFSAERLKGVDSTLKIQPAKLEDSAVYLCASSHLQGGNTIYFGEGSWLTVV.

This clone has only a few counts. V is TRBV5-1 and J is TRBJ2-3; D uncertain. CDR1 and CDR2 (germline): SGHRS, YFSETQ. The CDR3 has 14 amino acids. The V and J ends lost 0 bases and 3 bases respectively, with 8 bases between them. The CDR3 nucleotides are TGCGCCAGCAGCTTGGGTCTCCGGACAGATACGCAGTATTTT. Amino acids: CASSLGLRTDTQYF.

The rearrangement uses TRBV4-1 and TRBJ1-3; the D gene is possibly TRBD1 (6 bases). Germline lookup yields CDR1 MGHRA and CDR2 YSYEKL. V was shortened by 6 bases and J by 4 bases, with 16 bases between the two germline ends. The CDR3 has 15 amino acids. As DNA, the CDR3 is TGCGCCAGCAGTCCCGACAGGTTAATGGGAAACACCATATATTTT. Translation: CASSPDRLMGNTIYF.

Only a few counts were recorded for this clone. The J gene is TRBJ2-1, the V gene TRBV5-1; 11 bases are a match to TRBD2. J gave up 1 base and V 4 bases, and 1 base lay outside the gene matches. The CDR3 contains 15 residues. CDR1 and CDR2 from the germline V gene are SGHRS and YFSETQ. The CDR3 bases are TGCGCCAGCAGCCGGACTAGCGGGTCCTACAATGAGCAGTTCTTC. Protein product: CASSRTSGSYNEQFF.

This clone has only a few counts. The rearrangement links TRBV5-1 to TRBJ2-1; 9 nucleotides line up with TRBD2. V was clipped by 7 bases and J by 3 bases; unmatched bases: 8. Germline CDR1 and CDR2: SGHRS and YFSETQ. This CDR3 has 15 residues. CDR3 sequence (DNA): TGCGCCAGCGCTGGTACGACTAGCGGCTACAATGAGCAGTTCTTC. Its translation is CASAGTTSGYNEQFF.

This clone occurred a few times. The chain uses TRBV5-1 and TRBJ1-1; TRBD1 matches 7 bases. This CDR3 has 18 residues. Per the germline V gene, CDR1 is SGHRS and CDR2 is YFSETQ. Trimming took 4 bases from V and 3 from J; bases not matched to a gene: 18. The CDR3 loop reads CASSPGVGQQYKHTEAFF. DNA for the CDR3: TGCGCCAGCAGCCCAGGGGTGGGACAGCAGTATAAGCACACTGAAGCTTTCTTT.

V usage is TRBV15 and J usage is TRBJ2-5; tentatively, D is TRBD1 (6 bases). V dropped 6 bases and J dropped 4 bases, with 12 bases sitting between them. Germline V gene lookup returns CDR1 LNHNV and CDR2 YYDKDF (reference sequence). The CDR3 totals 13 residues. DNA of the CDR3: TGTGCCACCAGAAGGGCAGGGGCAGAGACCCAGTACTTC. Translated: CATRRAGAETQYF.

This clone was seen more than once but under ten times. The chain carries TRBV18 and TRBJ2-7; tentative D call: TRBD1 (6 bases). Germline CDR1 KGHSH, CDR2 LQKENI. V shed 3 bases and J shed 6 bases, with 18 bases lying between them. The CDR3 contains 15 residues. The CDR3 DNA reads as TGTGCCAGCTCACCTCGACAGGTGACCCTCGGCGAGCAGTACTTC. Translation: CASSPRQVTLGEQYF.

This clone was counted a few times. The chain recombines TRBV11-2 with TRBJ2-7; maybe TRBD2 (6 bases). Trimming removed 0 bases from V and 4 bases from J, with 10 bases in between. The CDR3 extends over 14 amino acids. CDR1 is SGHAT, CDR2 FQNNGV, per germline. CDR3 amino acids: CASSLDQGGYEQYF. The CDR3 nucleotides read TGTGCCAGCAGCTTAGATCAGGGAGGTTACGAGCAGTACTTC. Based on the CDR3 plus reference TRBV11-2 and TRBJ2-7, the full variable domain is EAGVAQSPRYKIIEKRQSVAFWCNPISGHATLYWYQQILGQGPKLLIQFQNNGVVDDSQLPKDRFSAERLKGVDSTLKIQPAKLEDSAVYLCASSLDQGGYEQYFGPGTRLTVT.